This is a list of T cell receptor beta chains from one sample in a study of cytomegalovirus exposure and HLA in healthy donors. Libraries were prepared by immunoSEQ multiplex PCR; TCRdb keeps only in-frame clonotypes and omits some of them. The sample's table shows 220,000 or so clones. Sequencing input: PBMCs. The receptor set was obtained from a girl between 2 and 10 years old in good health and CMV-seropositive. CDR3s include the opening cysteine and the closing phenylalanine or tryptophan. Each record gives: J gene, D gene, V gene, CDR3 DNA, CDR3 protein. A D gene is named only where the DNA matches it firmly.

TRBJ2-3,TRBD2,TRBV5-6,TGTGCCAGCAGCTTTTTGGTACTAGCGGGAGGCACAGATACGCAGTATTTT,CASSFLVLAGGTDTQYF
TRBJ1-2,TRBD1,TRBV6-4,TGTGCCAGCAGGCAGGGACAGGGGCTTAACTATGGCTACACCTTC,CASRQGQGLNYGYTF
TRBJ1-4,.,TRBV28,TGTGCCAGCAGTTTTGGTACCGGGAGGGATGAAAAACTGTTTTTT,CASSFGTGRDEKLFF
TRBJ2-1,TRBD2,TRBV28,TGTGCCAGCAGTTTAAGCGGGAGCCGTGAGCAGTTCTTC,CASSLSGSREQFF
TRBJ1-4,.,TRBV2,TGTGCCAGCAGGTGGCAGACCGGGGAAAAACTGTTTTTT,CASRWQTGEKLFF
TRBJ1-1,TRBD1,TRBV28,TGTGCCAGCAAATTTCTAGAAGTCCGAAGGGGGCGGAACACTGAAGCTTTCTTT,CASKFLEVRRGRNTEAFF
TRBJ1-1,.,TRBV19,TGTGCCAGTAGTATAAAACAGGGACCTGAAGCTTTCTTT,CASSIKQGPEAFF
TRBJ1-2,.,TRBV6-5,TGTGCCAGCAGTTACTCGACAGCAAACTATGGCTACACCTTC,CASSYSTANYGYTF
TRBJ1-1,TRBD1,TRBV18,TGTGCCAGCTCAGTCCGGGACAGGGTTAACGAGGGGTCTTTCTTT,CASSVRDRVNEGSFF
TRBJ2-3,TRBD2,TRBV27,TGTGCCAGCAGTTTATCGAGTCTAGCGGGAGGCACAGATACGCAGTATTTT,CASSLSSLAGGTDTQYF
TRBJ2-5,.,TRBV5-1,TGCGCCAGCAGTCGTGCAGTGGGGGCACAAGAGACCCAGTACTTC,CASSRAVGAQETQYF
TRBJ1-3,.,TRBV6-1,TGTGCCAGCAGCTCCGACAGCTTCTCTGGAAACACCATATATTTT,CASSSDSFSGNTIYF
TRBJ1-2,.,TRBV28,TGTGCCAGCAGTTTCGGGGGGAAGGACTATGGCTACACCTTC,CASSFGGKDYGYTF
TRBJ2-2,TRBD1,TRBV7-9,TGTGCCAGCAGCCGACAGGGGACCCTGCCAAGGGAGCTGTTTTTT,CASSRQGTLPRELFF
TRBJ1-3,TRBD1,TRBV7-2,TGTGCCAGCAGCTCCTGGGACAGCTCTGGAAACACCATATATTTT,CASSSWDSSGNTIYF
TRBJ2-2,.,TRBV9,TGTGCCAGCAGCGCGCTAGTTGAGGCCGGGGAGCTGTTTTTT,CASSALVEAGELFF
TRBJ2-7,TRBD1,TRBV7-2,TGTGCCAGCAGCCCCGACAGGGGGGACTACGAGCAGTACTTC,CASSPDRGDYEQYF
TRBJ2-5,.,TRBV14,TGTGCCAGCAGCCAAGGAATTACAGGGCAGACCCAGTACTTC,CASSQGITGQTQYF
TRBJ2-3,.,TRBV4-2,TGTGCCAGCAGCCAAGAAGACGGCGGTCTCGGCACAGATACGCAGTATTTT,CASSQEDGGLGTDTQYF
TRBJ1-6,.,TRBV6-1,TGTGCCAGCAGTGAGAGAGGGTTCGGATCACCCCTCCACTTT,CASSERGFGSPLHF
TRBJ2-3,.,TRBV19,TGTGCCAGTAGCACCGACAGGCAACGAGCAGATACGCAGTATTTT,CASSTDRQRADTQYF
TRBJ2-3,.,TRBV6-4,TGTGCCAGCTCCAGCGTTGGGGGGGGCGGCGCTAATACGCAGTATTTT,CASSSVGGGGANTQYF
TRBJ1-2,.,TRBV5-1,TGCGCCAGCAGCCCCGGGCGGGGGACGGACTATGGCTACACCTTC,CASSPGRGTDYGYTF
TRBJ2-7,TRBD2,TRBV19,TGTGCCAGCAGGACTAGCGGGACGTACGAGCAGTACTTC,CASRTSGTYEQYF
TRBJ1-2,.,TRBV6-1,TGTGCCAGCAGTGAAGCGGGCAGGGGTGGCTATGGCTACACCTTC,CASSEAGRGGYGYTF
TRBJ2-5,TRBD1,TRBV6-6,TGTGCCAGCAGTGGGACAGAAGAGACCCAGTACTTC,CASSGTEETQYF
TRBJ2-3,TRBD2,TRBV11-1,TGTGCCAGCAGCTCAGGGACTAGCGGGAGAGATACGCAGTATTTT,CASSSGTSGRDTQYF
TRBJ2-5,TRBD2,TRBV27,TGTGCCAGCAGTCCCCGGGGGACTAGGCAGACCCAGTACTTC,CASSPRGTRQTQYF
TRBJ1-5,.,TRBV6-1,TGTGCCAGCAGTGAATGGGCAGGGGTAGGGCAGCCCCAGCATTTT,CASSEWAGVGQPQHF
TRBJ2-1,TRBD2,TRBV7-9,TGTGCCAGCAGCTTCCCCGGGGGGGCTACCTACAATGAGCAGTTCTTC,CASSFPGGATYNEQFF
TRBJ2-2,TRBD2,TRBV29-1,TGCAGCGTCCCTCTGACTAGCGGGAGGCCCGGGGAGCTGTTTTTT,CSVPLTSGRPGELFF
TRBJ2-5,.,TRBV9,TGTGCCAGCAGCGCTCTCGGCCAAGAGACCCAGTACTTC,CASSALGQETQYF
TRBJ1-2,TRBD1,TRBV27,TGTGCCAGCAGTACGGACAGGGGAGGAGGCTACACCTTC,CASSTDRGGGYTF
TRBJ1-5,.,TRBV10-3,TGTGCCTCGGGGGGTGCCGGGGTTCGACAGCCCCAGCATTTT,CASGGAGVRQPQHF
TRBJ1-1,TRBD1,TRBV10-3,TGTGCCATCAGTGCACTACAGGGGTCGCTCACTGAAGCTTTCTTT,CAISALQGSLTEAFF
TRBJ2-7,TRBD1,TRBV20-1,TGCAGTGCTCTACAGGGGGCCGGGCAGTACTTC,CSALQGAGQYF
TRBJ2-2,.,TRBV5-1,TGCGCCAGCAGCTTGGAACGAGGAGGCTTCACCGGGGAGCTGTTTTTT,CASSLERGGFTGELFF
TRBJ2-3,TRBD2,TRBV7-2,TGTGCCAGCAGCCCGCCGGGACTAGCGGGAGGGGCAGATACGCAGTATTTT,CASSPPGLAGGADTQYF
TRBJ2-5,.,TRBV6-5,TGTGCCAGCAGTTACTCCGGTCCCGGGGAGACCCAGTACTTC,CASSYSGPGETQYF
TRBJ2-1,TRBD2,TRBV27,TGTGCCAGCAGTACCTATTCCAGGACTAGCGACTACAATGAGCAGTTCTTC,CASSTYSRTSDYNEQFF
TRBJ1-4,.,TRBV9,TGTGCCAGCAGCGTAGATCTGGGCAATGAAAAACTGTTTTTT,CASSVDLGNEKLFF
TRBJ2-5,TRBD1,TRBV6-5,TGTGCCAGCAGTTACTCGGCCGACAGGGGGTCGGCCCAGTACTTC,CASSYSADRGSAQYF
TRBJ2-1,TRBD2,TRBV28,TGTGCCAGCAGGGATCTAGCGGGAGACAATGAGCAGTTCTTC,CASRDLAGDNEQFF
TRBJ1-2,.,TRBV18,TGTGCCAGCTCACCAACAGGGACAAACTATGGCTACACCTTC,CASSPTGTNYGYTF